Listed here is a single T cell receptor beta chain. Antigen specificity is unknown. V was cut by 8 bases and J by 4 bases, with 12 bases left in between. Germline-derived CDR1 and CDR2 are SEHNR and FQNEAQ (reference sequence). The CDR3 length is 12 residues. The data were obtained in a study of response to subunit inactivated influenza vaccine. General observations from the study: It was suggested by the authors that few new T cells are recruited by each seasonal influenza vaccination.

MiXCR, applied by TCRdb to the RT-PCR reads, yields one record per CDR3 protein. The data hold a few hundred thousand distinct CDR3 sequences, with 14% observed a single time. This chain joins TRBV7-9 and TRBJ2-7; no firm D call. The clonotype was recovered from a middle-aged man who received an inactivated influenza vaccine. The sequenced sample was PBMCs from blood, obtained 11 to 12 days after vaccination. This CDR3 is CASGVGSYEQYF. DNA of the CDR3: TGTGCCAGCGGGGTGGGCTCTTACGAGCAGTACTTC.